The present TCR beta chain was sequenced within a study of beta chain features in type 1 diabetes. Expressed TCRB transcripts were sequenced because the isolated RNA had all been reverse transcribed beforehand. The data were produced by immunoSEQ multiplex PCR, yet TCRdb's version contains in-frame clones alone and is incomplete. Among under 350,000 clones listed, about 24% were seen once. This clone was found a few times. What it binds is unknown. Study-wide points: Moderately but significantly shorter TCRB CDR3s were found in Type 1 diabetes patients in all four CD4+ subsets.

V gave up 3 bases and J gave up 4 bases, with 19 bases separating them. Germline V gene data show CDR1 as SGHRS and CDR2 as YFSETQ. The CDR3 is 16 residues long. The sequence was obtained from a woman aged 30 to 39 with type 1 diabetes. The sample was naive CD4+ T cells from blood. The chain couples TRBV5-1 to TRBJ2-5; D possibly corresponds to TRBD2 (7 bases). In DNA form, the CDR3 reads TGCGCCAGCAGCTCCCGGTCGGGGGGCAGTGGAGAGACCCAGTACTTC. Translated: CASSSRSGGSGETQYF.